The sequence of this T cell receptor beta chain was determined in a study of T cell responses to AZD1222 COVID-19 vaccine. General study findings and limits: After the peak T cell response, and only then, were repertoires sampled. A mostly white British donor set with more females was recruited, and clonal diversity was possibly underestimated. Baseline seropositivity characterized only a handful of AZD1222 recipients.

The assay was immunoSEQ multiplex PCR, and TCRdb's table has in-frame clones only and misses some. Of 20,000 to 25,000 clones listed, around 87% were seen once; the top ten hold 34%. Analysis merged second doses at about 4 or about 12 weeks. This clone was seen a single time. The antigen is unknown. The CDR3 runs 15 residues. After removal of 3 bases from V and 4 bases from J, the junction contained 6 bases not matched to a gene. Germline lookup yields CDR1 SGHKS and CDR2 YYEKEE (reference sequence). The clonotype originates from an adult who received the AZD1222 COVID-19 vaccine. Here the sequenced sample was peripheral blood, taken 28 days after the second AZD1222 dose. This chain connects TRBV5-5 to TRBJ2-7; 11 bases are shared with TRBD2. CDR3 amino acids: CASSSQWTSGYEQYF. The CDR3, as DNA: TGTGCCAGCAGCTCCCAGTGGACTAGCGGGTACGAGCAGTACTTC.